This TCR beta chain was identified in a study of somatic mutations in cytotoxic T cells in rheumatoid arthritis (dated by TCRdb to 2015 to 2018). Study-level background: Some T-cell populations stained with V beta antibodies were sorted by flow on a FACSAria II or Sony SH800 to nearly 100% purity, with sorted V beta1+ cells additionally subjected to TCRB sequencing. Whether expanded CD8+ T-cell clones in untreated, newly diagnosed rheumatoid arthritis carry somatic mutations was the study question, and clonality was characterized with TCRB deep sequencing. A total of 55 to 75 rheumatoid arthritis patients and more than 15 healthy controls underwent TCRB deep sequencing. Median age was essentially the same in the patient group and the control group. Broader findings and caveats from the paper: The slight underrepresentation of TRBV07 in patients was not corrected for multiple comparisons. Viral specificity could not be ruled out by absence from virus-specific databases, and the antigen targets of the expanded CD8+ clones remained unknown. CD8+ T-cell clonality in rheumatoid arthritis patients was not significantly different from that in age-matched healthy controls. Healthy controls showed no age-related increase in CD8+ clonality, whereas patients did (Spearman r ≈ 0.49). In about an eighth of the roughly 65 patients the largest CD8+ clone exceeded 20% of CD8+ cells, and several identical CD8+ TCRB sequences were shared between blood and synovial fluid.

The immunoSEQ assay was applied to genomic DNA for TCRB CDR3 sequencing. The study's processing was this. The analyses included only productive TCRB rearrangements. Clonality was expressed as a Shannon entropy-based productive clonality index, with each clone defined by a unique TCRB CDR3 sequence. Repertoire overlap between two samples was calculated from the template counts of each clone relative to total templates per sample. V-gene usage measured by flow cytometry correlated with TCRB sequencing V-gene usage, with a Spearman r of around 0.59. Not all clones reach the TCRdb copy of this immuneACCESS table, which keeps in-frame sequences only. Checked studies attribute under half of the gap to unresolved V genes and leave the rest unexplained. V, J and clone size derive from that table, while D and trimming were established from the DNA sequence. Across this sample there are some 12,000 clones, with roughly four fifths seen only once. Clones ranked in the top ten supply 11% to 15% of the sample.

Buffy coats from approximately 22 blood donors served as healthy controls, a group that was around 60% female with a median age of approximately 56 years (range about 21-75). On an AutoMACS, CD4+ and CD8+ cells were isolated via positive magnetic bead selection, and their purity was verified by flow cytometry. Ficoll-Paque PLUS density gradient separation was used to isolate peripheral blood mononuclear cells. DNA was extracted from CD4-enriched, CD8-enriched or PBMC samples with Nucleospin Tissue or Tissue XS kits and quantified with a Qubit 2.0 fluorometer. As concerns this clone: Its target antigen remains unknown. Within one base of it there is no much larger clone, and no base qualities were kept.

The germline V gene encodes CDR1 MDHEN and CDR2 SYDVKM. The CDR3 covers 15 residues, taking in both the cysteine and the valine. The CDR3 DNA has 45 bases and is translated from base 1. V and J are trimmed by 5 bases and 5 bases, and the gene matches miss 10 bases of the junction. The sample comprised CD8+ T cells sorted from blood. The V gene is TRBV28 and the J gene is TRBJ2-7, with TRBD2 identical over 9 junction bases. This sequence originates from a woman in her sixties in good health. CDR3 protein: CASSGLGGGADEQYV. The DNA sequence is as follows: TGTGCCAGCAGTGGACTAGGCGGGGGGGCGGACGAGCAGTACGTC.